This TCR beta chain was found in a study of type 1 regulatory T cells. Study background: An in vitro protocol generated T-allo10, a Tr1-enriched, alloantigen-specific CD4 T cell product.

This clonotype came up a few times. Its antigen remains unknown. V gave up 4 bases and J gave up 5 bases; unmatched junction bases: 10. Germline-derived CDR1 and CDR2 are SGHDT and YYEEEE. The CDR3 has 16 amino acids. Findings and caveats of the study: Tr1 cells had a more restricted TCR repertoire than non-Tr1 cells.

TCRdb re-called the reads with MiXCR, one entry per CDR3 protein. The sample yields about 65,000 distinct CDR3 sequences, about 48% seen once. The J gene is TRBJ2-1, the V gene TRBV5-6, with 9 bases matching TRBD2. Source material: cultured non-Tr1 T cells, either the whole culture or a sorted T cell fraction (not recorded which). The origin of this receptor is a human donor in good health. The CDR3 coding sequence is TGTGCCAGCAGCCCCAGGGTTGCGGGGGGGAACAATGAGCAGTTCTTC. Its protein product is CASSPRVAGGNNEQFF. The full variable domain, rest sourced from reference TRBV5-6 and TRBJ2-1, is DAGVTQSPTHLIKTRGQQVTLRCSPKSGHDTVSWYQQALGQGPQFIFQYYEEEERQRGNFPDRFSGHQFPNYSSELNVNALLLGDSALYLCASSPRVAGGNNEQFFGPGTRLTVL.